The 9 T cell receptor beta chains below all came from one sample that was sequenced in a study of T cell clones after liver transplantation. The table came from immunoSEQ multiplex PCR; TCRdb's copy has only in-frame clones and leaves some out. The sample lists roughly 50,000 clones, roughly 80% seen once, with around 8.5% in the top ten. The source was CD4+ T cells from blood, collected before liver transplant. These receptors came from a human donor who received a liver transplant.

V is TRBV25-1 and J is TRBJ1-2; a weak D match, TRBD1 (5 bases). Germline CDR1 reads MGHDK; CDR2 reads SYGVNS. V gave up 0 bases and J gave up 4 bases, with 21 bases separating them. The CDR3 has 18 residues. The chain's CDR3 is CASSEYGGTSRGGYGYTF. DNA for the CDR3: TGTGCCAGCAGTGAATATGGGGGGACCTCTCGGGGAGGCTATGGCTACACCTTC.

This chain joins TRBV5-5 and TRBJ2-5; D may correspond to TRBD1 or TRBD2 (6 bases each). V dropped 0 bases and J dropped 7 bases, with 13 bases sitting between them. Germline assignment: CDR1 SGHKS and CDR2 YYEKEE (reference sequence). This CDR3 has 14 amino acids. As DNA, the CDR3 is TGTGCCAGCAGCTTGGAGGGGGGCCCAGGGACCCAGTACTTC. Residues: CASSLEGGPGTQYF.

V and J are TRBV28 and TRBJ2-1; D is uncertain. Trimming removed 5 bases from V and 15 bases from J, with 17 bases in between. CDR3 length equals 12 residues. In germline, CDR1 is MDHEN, CDR2 SYDVKM. This CDR3 is CASSPPGLWVFF. The CDR3, as DNA: TGTGCCAGCAGTCCCCCGGGCCTGTGGGTGTTCTTC.

The rearrangement uses TRBV21-1 and TRBJ2-3; the D call of TRBD2 is as the table states it, not checked on the DNA. TRBV21-1 is a known pseudogene. The CDR3 is 12 amino acids. CDR3 DNA: TGTGCCAGTTCGGGGAGGGCAGATACGCAGTATTTT. This codes for CASSGRADTQYF.

The CDR3 DNA reads as TGTGCCAGCAGCTTCCAGGGTACGGGGGAGCAGTACTTC. Amino acid sequence: CASSFQGTGEQYF. J is TRBJ2-7 and V is TRBV4-2; TRBD1 or TRBD2 may be the D gene (5 bases each). The length of the CDR3 is 13 residues. Germline assignment: CDR1 LGHNA and CDR2 YNFKEQ. Trimming pared 5 bases from V and 7 bases from J, leaving 15 bases between.

The table lists this clone with a count of one. V and J are TRBV6-4 and TRBJ2-2; 8 bases are a match to TRBD2. This CDR3 is built from 13 residues. V was clipped by 6 bases and J by 7 bases; unmatched bases: 4. CDR1 and CDR2 (germline): MRHNA, SNTAGT. The CDR3 region has the DNA TGTGCCAGCAGCGCGCGGGAGGACGGGGAGCTGTTTTTT. Translating gives CASSAREDGELFF.

The V gene is TRBV4-2, the J gene TRBJ2-3; TRBD2 matches 9 bases. CDR1 and CDR2 from the germline V gene are LGHNA and YNFKEQ. The CDR3 totals 18 residues. Trimming cost V 1 base and J 4 bases; bases outside gene matches: 12. Here the CDR3 reads CASSQGRGGFSHADTQYF. CDR3 DNA: TGTGCCAGCAGCCAAGGGCGGGGGGGCTTTTCTCATGCAGATACGCAGTATTTT.

The J gene is TRBJ1-5, the V gene TRBV7-2; no definite D call. V gave up 3 bases and J gave up 3 bases, with 12 bases separating them. The CDR3 spans 15 residues. Germline V gene sequence: CDR1 SGHTA, CDR2 FQGNSA. CDR3 loop: CASSFGQAINQPQHF. CDR3 coding DNA: TGTGCCAGCAGCTTCGGGCAGGCCATCAATCAGCCCCAGCATTTT.

The gene calls are TRBV2 and TRBJ2-3; D is possibly TRBD2 (7 bases). The CDR3 spans 14 residues. Germline-derived CDR1 and CDR2 are SNHLY and FYNNEI. V was clipped by 9 bases and J by 5 bases, with 18 bases between them. The CDR3 protein is CARGGGMLQDTQYF. The CDR3 coding sequence is TGTGCCAGAGGGGGGGGCATGCTTCAAGATACGCAGTATTTT.